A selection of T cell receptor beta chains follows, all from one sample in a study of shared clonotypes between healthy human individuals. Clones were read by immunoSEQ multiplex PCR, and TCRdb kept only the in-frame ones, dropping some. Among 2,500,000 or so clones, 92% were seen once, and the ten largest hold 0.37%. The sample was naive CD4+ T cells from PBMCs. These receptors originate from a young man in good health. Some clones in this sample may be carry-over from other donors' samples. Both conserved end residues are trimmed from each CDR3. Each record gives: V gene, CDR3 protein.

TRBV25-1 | ASTQAGSQETQY
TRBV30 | AWSVRLGRVKPGANVLT
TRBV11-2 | ASSPAGASTDTQY
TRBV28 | ASSPRTSGRGLNTGELF
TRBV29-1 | SGEQGPDTQY
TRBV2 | AGRTSGRAALETQY
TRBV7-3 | ASSPPSGGELF
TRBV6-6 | ASSPRTSEHTGELF
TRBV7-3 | ASSFLPGTGNGYT
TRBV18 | ASSPSVSDTQY
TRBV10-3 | AISPGQGVDEQY
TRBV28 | ASSLTGATEAF
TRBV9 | ASSERLAGAYAGSDEQF
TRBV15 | ATSSPKGGLIEAF
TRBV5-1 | ASSPNLAGGTDTQY
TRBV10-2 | ASSDLSLGPYEQY
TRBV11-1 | ASSPFPQLYTDTQY
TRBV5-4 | ASGGQGVGETQY
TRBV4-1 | ASSQDAGAGGPREQF
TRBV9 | ASSPRTGKISYEQF